This section outlines one T cell receptor beta chain sequence together with its context. This sample was taken from a study of technical replicates of blood from several donors. Profiled with immunoSEQ multiplex PCR; TCRdb holds only in-frame clones, not every one. The sample contains some 79,000 clones, roughly 92% of which appear only once. Trimming took 2 bases from V and 1 from J, leaving 9 bases between them. Germline-derived CDR1 and CDR2 are KGHSH and LQKENI. The CDR3 covers 15 residues. The source material was T cells isolated from PBMCs. The rearrangement joins TRBV18 to TRBJ1-3; maybe TRBD1 (5 bases). The receptor comes from a human donor in good health. The CDR3 spells CASSPSGGSGNTIYF. CDR3 nucleotides: TGTGCCAGCTCACCATCTGGGGGGTCTGGAAACACCATATATTTT.